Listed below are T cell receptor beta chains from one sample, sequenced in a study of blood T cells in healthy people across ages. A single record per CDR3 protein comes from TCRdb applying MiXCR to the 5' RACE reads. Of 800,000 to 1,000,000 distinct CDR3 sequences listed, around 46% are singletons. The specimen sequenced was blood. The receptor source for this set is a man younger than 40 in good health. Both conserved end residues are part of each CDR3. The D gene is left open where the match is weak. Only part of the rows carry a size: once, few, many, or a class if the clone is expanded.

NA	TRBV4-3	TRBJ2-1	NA	TGCGCCAGCAGCCAAGATCTAAGGGGTGAGCAGTTCTTC	CASSQDLRGEQFF
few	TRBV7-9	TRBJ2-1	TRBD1	TGTGCCAGCAGCAAGCGGACAGGCTCCTACAATGAGCAGTTCTTC	CASSKRTGSYNEQFF
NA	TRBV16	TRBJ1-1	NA	TGTGCCAGCAGCCAGTCGGCCTTGGGAGGGGCTTTCTTT	CASSQSALGGAFF
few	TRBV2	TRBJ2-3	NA	TGTGCCAGCAGTAAGGGGGGTACGCAGTATTTT	CASSKGGTQYF
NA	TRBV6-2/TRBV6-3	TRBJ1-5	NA	TGTGCCAGCAGTAAATCCCGGGAATGGGGCAATCAGCCCCAGCATTTT	CASSKSREWGNQPQHF
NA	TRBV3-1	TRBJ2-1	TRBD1	TGTGCCAGCAGCCAAGCAGGGGGCATCGGAAGGGTTTACAATGAGCAGTTCTTC	CASSQAGGIGRVYNEQFF
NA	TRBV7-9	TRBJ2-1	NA	TGTGCCAGCGTCGCGGCCCACAATGAGCAGTTCTTC	CASVAAHNEQFF
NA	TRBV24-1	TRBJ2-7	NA	TGTGCCACCAGTGATGAGATAAGGGACACCAAATCCTACGAGCAGTACTTC	CATSDEIRDTKSYEQYF
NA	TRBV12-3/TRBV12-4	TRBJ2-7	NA	TGTGCCAGCAGCCGAGTAGGGTGGCAATCCTACGAGCAGTACTTC	CASSRVGWQSYEQYF
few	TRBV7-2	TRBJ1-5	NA	TGTGCCAGCAGCTCATTCCGGGACAGCAATCAGCCCCAGCATTTT	CASSSFRDSNQPQHF
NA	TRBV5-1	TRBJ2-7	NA	TGCGCCAGCAGCCCCCGTATCGGGGGCCGGAGCTCCTACAATGAGCAGTACTTC	CASSPRIGGRSSYNEQYF
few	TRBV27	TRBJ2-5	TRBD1	TGTGCCAGCAGTTTACCCTACGGGACAGAGTACCAAGAGACCCAGTACTTC	CASSLPYGTEYQETQYF
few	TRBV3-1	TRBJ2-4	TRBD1	TGTGCCAGCAGCCGCATGACAGGGTCCAAAAACATTCAGTACTTC	CASSRMTGSKNIQYF
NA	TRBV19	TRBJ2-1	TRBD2	TGTGCCAGTACGGCTAGCGGGGAATCCTACAATGAGCAGTTCTTC	CASTASGESYNEQFF
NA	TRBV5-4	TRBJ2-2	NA	TGTGCCAGCAGCTTGCAGGAGGATACCGGGGAGCTGTTTTTT	CASSLQEDTGELFF
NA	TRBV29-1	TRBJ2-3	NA	TGCAGCGTTGAAATTCCAATCACAGATACGCAGTATTTT	CSVEIPITDTQYF